The 14 T cell receptor beta chains presented below share a single source sample, sequenced in a study of shared clonotypes between healthy human individuals. Produced via immunoSEQ multiplex PCR; TCRdb's table is partial and in-frame only. The top ten clones hold around 0.38% of a sample with about 2.5 million clones, roughly 92% of them seen once. Sequenced: naive CD4+ T cells from PBMCs. Stated subset: CD45RA+ positively selected. Receptor source: a man aged 18 to 29 in good health. Some clones in this sample may be carry-over from other donors' samples.

The chain has TRBV9 and TRBJ2-1; TRBD2 agrees at 7 bases. This CDR3 region has 15 residues. The V and J ends lost 4 bases and 2 bases, in that order; junction bases with no gene match: 6. Germline loops: CDR1 SGDLS, CDR2 YYNGEE. The CDR3 protein is CASSPPGGAYNEQFF. CDR3 in DNA: TGTGCCAGCAGCCCCCCGGGAGGAGCCTACAATGAGCAGTTCTTC.

The chain employs TRBV19 and TRBJ1-5, with TRBD1 identical over 8 bases. The CDR3 is 17 residues long. Germline assignment: CDR1 LNHDA and CDR2 SQIVND (reference sequence). With V trimmed by 7 bases and J by 0 bases, 11 bases remained unmatched. The CDR3 spells CASTPLSGTGSNQPQHF. The CDR3 DNA reads TGTGCCAGTACCCCCCTCTCCGGGACAGGTAGCAATCAGCCCCAGCATTTT. The variable domain in full, completed from reference TRBV19 and TRBJ1-5, reads DGGITQSPKYLFRKEGQNVTLSCEQNLNHDAMYWYRQDPGQGLRLIYYSQIVNDFQKGDIAEGYSVSREKKESFPLTVTSAQKNPTAFYLCASTPLSGTGSNQPQHFGDGTRLSIL.

Turning to this clone: Different DNA sequences within this sample yield the same CDR3. The V and J genes are TRBV27 and TRBJ2-1, with 9 positions matching TRBD1. Germline CDR1 and CDR2: MNHEY and SMNVEV (reference sequence). The CDR3 sequence is 15 residues long. V shed 4 bases, J shed 0 bases, and the junction held 1 base outside the gene matches. This CDR3 reads CASSSGQGSYNEQFF. In DNA, the CDR3 is TGTGCCAGCAGTTCGGGACAGGGCTCCTACAATGAGCAGTTCTTC.

As concerns this clone: The sample carries other DNA sequences with the same CDR3. The chain joins TRBV4-3 to TRBJ2-7, with D perhaps assigned TRBD1 or TRBD2 (5 bases each). Germline CDR1 reads LGHNA; CDR2 reads YSLEER. The CDR3 is made up of 16 amino acids. V lost 0 bases, J lost 2 bases, and 14 bases lay in between. CDR3 coding DNA: TGCGCCAGCAGCCAAGATACAGGACTGTCTACCTACGAGCAGTACTTC. Its protein is CASSQDTGLSTYEQYF.

Concerning this clone itself: Other DNA sequences in this sample translate to the same CDR3. The genes are TRBV30 and TRBJ2-7; the D gene is possibly TRBD2 (5 bases). The length of the CDR3 is 13 residues. Germline CDR1 reads GTSNPN; CDR2 reads SVGIG (reference sequence). Trimming removed 2 bases at V and 0 bases at J, with 8 bases between. The CDR3 DNA follows: TGTGCCTGGAGTCGTGGGAGCTCCTACGAGCAGTACTTC. As protein: CAWSRGSSYEQYF.

The rearrangement uses TRBV29-1 and TRBJ2-5; 8 bases map to TRBD1. V was clipped by 7 bases and J by 4 bases; unmatched bases: 5. The CDR3 extends over 12 amino acids. Germline CDR1 SQVTM, CDR2 ANQGSEA. CDR3 in amino acids: CSATGVLETQYF. The CDR3 DNA reads as TGCAGCGCGACAGGGGTACTAGAGACCCAGTACTTC. The entire variable domain, with the rest obtained from reference TRBV29-1 and TRBJ2-5, is as follows: SAVISQKPSRDICQRGTSLTIQCQVDSQVTMMFWYRQQPGQSLTLIATANQGSEATYESGFVIDKFPISRPNLTFSTLTVSNMSPEDSSIYLCSATGVLETQYFGPGTRLLVL.

The chain employs TRBV7-2 and TRBJ2-5; D possibly corresponds to TRBD2 (5 bases). Trimming pared 8 bases from V and 4 bases from J, leaving 14 bases between. The germline CDR1 and CDR2 sequences are SGHTA and FQGNSA. The CDR3 has 13 residues. This CDR3 reads CASVRGSAETQYF. CDR3 coding DNA: TGTGCCAGCGTACGAGGGAGCGCAGAGACCCAGTACTTC.

J is TRBJ2-1 and V is TRBV4-1; the D is unclear. CDR3 length: 17 amino acids. Trimming cost V 4 bases and J 0 bases, with 16 bases left between them. Looked up from germline, CDR1 is MGHRA and CDR2 is YSYEKL. CDR3 region: CASSPRFPSNSYNEQFF. CDR3 nucleotide sequence: TGCGCCAGCAGCCCGAGATTCCCCTCTAACTCCTACAATGAGCAGTTCTTC.

To note about this clone: This sample includes further DNA sequences coding for the same CDR3. The rearrangement joins TRBV7-3 to TRBJ2-1, with 9 positions matching TRBD2. Looked up from germline, CDR1 is SGHTA and CDR2 is FQGTGA. The CDR3 is made up of 15 amino acids. After removal of 0 bases from V and 4 bases from J, the junction contained 1 base not matched to a gene. CDR3 residues: CASSLTREGYNEQFF. In DNA, the CDR3 is TGTGCCAGCAGCTTAACGCGGGAGGGATACAATGAGCAGTTCTTC.

This clone showed up just once. The chain combines TRBV29-1 with TRBJ1-2; D call uncertain. Germline assignment: CDR1 SQVTM and CDR2 ANQGSEA. This CDR3 region has 12 residues. V lost 4 bases to trimming and J lost 14 bases, with 20 bases between them. The CDR3 region has the DNA TGCAGCGTTGCTACTGCTAACACGGCCGGAACCTTC. This encodes CSVATANTAGTF. The full variable domain, rest sourced from reference TRBV29-1 and TRBJ1-2, is SAVISQKPSRDICQRGTSLTIQCQVDSQVTMMFWYRQQPGQSLTLIATANQGSEATYESGFVIDKFPISRPNLTFSTLTVSNMSPEDSSIYLCSVATANTAGTFGSGTRLTVV.

This clone has just one count. The CDR3 region is CSAPGVRAGGYTF. The CDR3 nucleotides are TGCAGCGCACCGGGCGTAAGGGCTGGAGGCTACACCTTC. The V gene is TRBV29-1, the J gene TRBJ1-2; D gene ambiguous. Trimming removed 7 bases from V and 8 bases from J, with 20 bases in between. CDR3 length: 13 residues. CDR1 SQVTM and CDR2 ANQGSEA come from the germline V gene.

This chain joins TRBV18 and TRBJ2-7; 7 nucleotides align to TRBD2. The CDR3 spans 15 residues. Per the germline V gene, CDR1 is KGHSH and CDR2 is LQKENI. V shed 1 base and J 2 bases; nucleotides not matched to a gene: 5. CDR3 sequence: CASSPRREFAYEQYF. CDR3 DNA sequence: TGTGCCAGCTCACCACGGCGGGAGTTCGCCTACGAGCAGTACTTC.

The J gene is TRBJ2-1, the V gene TRBV29-1; tentatively, D is TRBD2 (7 bases). The V gene's germline CDR1 is SQVTM and CDR2 ANQGSEA. CDR3 length equals 19 residues. Trimming took off 4 bases at V and 0 bases at J, with 25 bases between the two ends. The CDR3 nucleotides are TGCAGCGTTGGGGGGGCTAGCGGCCTTGGCTTGAGCTCCTACAATGAGCAGTTCTTC. It specifies CSVGGASGLGLSSYNEQFF.

This clone was recorded once. V is TRBV5-4 and J is TRBJ1-3; 8 nucleotides line up with TRBD1. Germline V gene lookup returns CDR1 SGHNT and CDR2 YYREEE (reference sequence). With 3 bases clipped from V and 4 bases from J, the junction kept 6 bases outside the gene matches. The CDR3 runs 15 residues. The CDR3 loop is CASSSKDRGGNTIYF. CDR3 in DNA: TGTGCCAGCAGCTCAAAAGACAGGGGAGGAAACACCATATATTTT.